The source of this T cell receptor (beta chain) is a study of OX40 agonist ivuxolimab in advanced cancers. Germline loops: CDR1 SGHKS, CDR2 YYEKEE (reference sequence). There are 16 residues in the CDR3. The V and J ends lost 4 bases and 6 bases, in that order; junction bases with no gene match: 15. Peripheral blood came from all dose cohorts at three timepoints. TCRdb keeps only in-frame clones here, not all; method: immunoSEQ multiplex PCR. Among tens of thousands of clones listed, 82% were seen once. The sequence was collected from an adult with an advanced solid tumor such as melanoma, head and neck, liver or kidney cancer. The rearrangement links TRBV5-5 to TRBJ2-5, with 7 bases that match TRBD2. Sequenced here: CD4+ or CD8+ T cells sorted from blood, sampled in a trial of the OX40 agonist ivuxolimab. Here the CDR3 reads CASSLLGGGGGKTQYF. CDR3 sequence (DNA): TGTGCCAGCAGCCTCCTCGGCGGGGGAGGAGGAAAGACCCAGTACTTC.